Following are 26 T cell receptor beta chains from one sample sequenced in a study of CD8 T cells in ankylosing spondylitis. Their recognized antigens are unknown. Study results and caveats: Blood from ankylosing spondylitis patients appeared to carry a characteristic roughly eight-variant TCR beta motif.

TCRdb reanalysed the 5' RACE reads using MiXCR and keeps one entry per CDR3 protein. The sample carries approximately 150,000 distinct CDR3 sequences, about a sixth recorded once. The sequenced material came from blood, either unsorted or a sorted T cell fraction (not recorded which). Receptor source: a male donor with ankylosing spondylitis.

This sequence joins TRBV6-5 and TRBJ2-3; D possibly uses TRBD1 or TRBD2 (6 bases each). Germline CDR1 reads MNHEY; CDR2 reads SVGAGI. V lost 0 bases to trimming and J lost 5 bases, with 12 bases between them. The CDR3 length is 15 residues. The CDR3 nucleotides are TGTGCCAGCAGTTACTCGGGGGGCTCTGGAGATACGCAGTATTTT. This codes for CASSYSGGSGDTQYF.

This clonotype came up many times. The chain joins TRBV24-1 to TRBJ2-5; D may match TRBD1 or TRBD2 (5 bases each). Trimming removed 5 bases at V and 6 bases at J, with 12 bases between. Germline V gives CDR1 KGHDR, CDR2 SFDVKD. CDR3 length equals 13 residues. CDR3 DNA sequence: TGTGCCACCAGTGGAGGGGTTGGGCAGACCCAGTACTTC. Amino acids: CATSGGVGQTQYF.

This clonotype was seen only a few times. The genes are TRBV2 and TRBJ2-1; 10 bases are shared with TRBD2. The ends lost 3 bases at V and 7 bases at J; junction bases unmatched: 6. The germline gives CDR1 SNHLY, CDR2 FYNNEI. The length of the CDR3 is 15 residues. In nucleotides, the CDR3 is TGTGCCAGCAGTGAGGCTAGCGGGAGAGGGAATGAGCAGTTCTTC. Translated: CASSEASGRGNEQFF.

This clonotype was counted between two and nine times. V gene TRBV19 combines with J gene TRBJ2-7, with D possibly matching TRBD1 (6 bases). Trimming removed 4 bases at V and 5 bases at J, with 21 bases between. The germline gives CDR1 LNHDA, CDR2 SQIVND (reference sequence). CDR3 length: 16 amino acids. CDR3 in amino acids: CASSSTGSPGIDEQYF. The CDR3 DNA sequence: TGTGCCAGTAGTAGCACAGGGAGTCCGGGAATCGACGAGCAGTACTTC.

As DNA, the CDR3 is TGTGCCAGCAGCTTGGTACAGTCATACACTGAAGCTTTCTTT. Translated, it gives CASSLVQSYTEAFF. The rearrangement uses TRBV5-5 and TRBJ1-1; D is unresolved. The germline CDR1 and CDR2 sequences are SGHKS and YYEKEE (reference sequence). Trimming cost V 0 bases and J 3 bases, with 9 bases left between them. The CDR3 spans 14 residues.

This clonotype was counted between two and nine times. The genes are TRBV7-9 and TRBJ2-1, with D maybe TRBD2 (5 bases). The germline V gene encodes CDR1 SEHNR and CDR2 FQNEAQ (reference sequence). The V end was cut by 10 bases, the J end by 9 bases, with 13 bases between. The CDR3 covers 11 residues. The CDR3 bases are TGTGCCACGGACTGGTTTGTTGAGCAGTTCTTC. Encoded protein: CATDWFVEQFF.

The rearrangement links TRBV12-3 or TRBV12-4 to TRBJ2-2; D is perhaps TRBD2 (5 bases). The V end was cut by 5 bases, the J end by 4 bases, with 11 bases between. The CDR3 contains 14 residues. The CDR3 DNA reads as TGTGCCAGCAGTCCCCTTGAGGGCACCGGGGAGCTGTTTTTT. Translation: CASSPLEGTGELFF.

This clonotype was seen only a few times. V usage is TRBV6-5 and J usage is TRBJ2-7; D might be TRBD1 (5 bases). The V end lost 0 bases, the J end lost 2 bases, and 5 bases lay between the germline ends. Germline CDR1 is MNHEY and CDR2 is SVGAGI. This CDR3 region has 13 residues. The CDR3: CASSYSGAYEQYF. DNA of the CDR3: TGTGCCAGCAGTTACTCAGGGGCCTACGAGCAGTACTTC.

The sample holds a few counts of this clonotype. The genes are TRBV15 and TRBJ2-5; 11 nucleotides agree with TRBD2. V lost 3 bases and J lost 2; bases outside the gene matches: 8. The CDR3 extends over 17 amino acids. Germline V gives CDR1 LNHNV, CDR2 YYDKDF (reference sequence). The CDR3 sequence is CATSRPGLAGPQETQYF. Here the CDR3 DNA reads TGTGCCACCAGCAGGCCCGGACTAGCGGGCCCTCAAGAGACCCAGTACTTC.

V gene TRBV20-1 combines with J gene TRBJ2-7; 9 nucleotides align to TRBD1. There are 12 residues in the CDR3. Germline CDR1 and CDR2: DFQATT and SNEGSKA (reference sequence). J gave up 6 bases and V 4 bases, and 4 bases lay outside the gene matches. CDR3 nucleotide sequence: TGCAGTGCTAAGGGACAGGGAACCGAGCAGTACTTC. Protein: CSAKGQGTEQYF.

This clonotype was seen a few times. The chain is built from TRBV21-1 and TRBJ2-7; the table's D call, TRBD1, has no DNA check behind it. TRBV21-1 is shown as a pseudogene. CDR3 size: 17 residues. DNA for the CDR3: TGTGCCAGCAGCAAAGCCACGGGACAGGGCGGCCGCTACGAGCAGTACTTC. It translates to CASSKATGQGGRYEQYF.

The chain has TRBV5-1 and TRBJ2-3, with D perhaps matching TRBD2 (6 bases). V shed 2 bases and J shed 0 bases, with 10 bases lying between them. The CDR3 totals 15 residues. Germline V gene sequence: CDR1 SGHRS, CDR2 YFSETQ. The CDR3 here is CASSFGGTSTDTQYF. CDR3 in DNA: TGCGCCAGCAGCTTCGGGGGAACTAGCACAGATACGCAGTATTTT.

CDR3 DNA: TGTGCCAGCAGTCAACTAGGGACCTACGAGCAGTACTTC. Its protein product is CASSQLGTYEQYF. The chain links TRBV6-2 or TRBV6-3 to TRBJ2-7; possible D gene TRBD2, 5 bases. Trimming left V 5 bases short and J 2 bases short, with 10 bases between. Germline V gene lookup returns CDR1 MNHEY and CDR2 SVGEGT. The CDR3 covers 13 residues.

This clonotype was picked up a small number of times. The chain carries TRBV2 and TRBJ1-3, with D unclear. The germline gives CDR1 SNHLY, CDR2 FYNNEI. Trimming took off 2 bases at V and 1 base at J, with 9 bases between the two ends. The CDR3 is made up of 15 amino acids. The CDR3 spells CASSEYGRSGNTIYF. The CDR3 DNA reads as TGTGCCAGCAGTGAATATGGGCGGTCTGGAAACACCATATATTTT. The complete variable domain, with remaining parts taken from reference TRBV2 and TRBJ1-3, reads EPEVTQTPSHQVTQMGQEVILRCVPISNHLYFYWYRQILGQKVEFLVSFYNNEISEKSEIFDDQFSVERPDGSNFTLKIRSTKLEDSAMYFCASSEYGRSGNTIYFGEGSWLTVV.

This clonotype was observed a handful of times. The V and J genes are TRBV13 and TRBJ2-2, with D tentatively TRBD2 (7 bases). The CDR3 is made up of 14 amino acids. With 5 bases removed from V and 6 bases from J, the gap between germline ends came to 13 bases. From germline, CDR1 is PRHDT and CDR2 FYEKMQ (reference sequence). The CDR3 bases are TGTGCCAGCAGCCCCCCGGGGGGCCCCGGGGAGCTGTTTTTT. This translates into CASSPPGGPGELFF.

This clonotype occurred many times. The DNA of the CDR3 is TGCGCCAGCAGCCAAGCGGAAAGGGTTATGGAGACCCAGTACTTC. This translates into CASSQAERVMETQYF. This chain uses TRBV4-1 with TRBJ2-5; no definite D call. Per the germline V gene, CDR1 is MGHRA and CDR2 is YSYEKL. Trimming stripped 1 base from V and 5 bases from J, with 14 bases between. The CDR3 totals 15 residues.

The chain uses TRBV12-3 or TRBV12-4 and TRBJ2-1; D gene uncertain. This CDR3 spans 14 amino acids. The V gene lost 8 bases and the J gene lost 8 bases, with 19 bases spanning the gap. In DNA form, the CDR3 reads TGTGCCAGCCTAGGGCGGATGGGTCGGGATGAGCAGTTCTTC. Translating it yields CASLGRMGRDEQFF.

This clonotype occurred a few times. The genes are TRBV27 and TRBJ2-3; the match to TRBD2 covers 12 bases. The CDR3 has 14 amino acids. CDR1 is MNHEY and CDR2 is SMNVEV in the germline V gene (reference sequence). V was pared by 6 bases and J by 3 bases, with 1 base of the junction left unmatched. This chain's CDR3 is CASRTSGRTDTQYF. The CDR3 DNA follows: TGTGCCAGCAGAACTAGCGGGAGGACAGATACGCAGTATTTT.

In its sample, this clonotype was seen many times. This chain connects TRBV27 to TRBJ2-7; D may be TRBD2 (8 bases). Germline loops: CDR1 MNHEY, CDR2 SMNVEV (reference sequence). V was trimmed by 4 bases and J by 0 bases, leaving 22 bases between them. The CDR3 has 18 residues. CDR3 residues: CASSWQGTAGESSYEQYF. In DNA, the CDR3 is TGTGCCAGCAGTTGGCAGGGGACAGCGGGGGAGAGCTCCTACGAGCAGTACTTC.

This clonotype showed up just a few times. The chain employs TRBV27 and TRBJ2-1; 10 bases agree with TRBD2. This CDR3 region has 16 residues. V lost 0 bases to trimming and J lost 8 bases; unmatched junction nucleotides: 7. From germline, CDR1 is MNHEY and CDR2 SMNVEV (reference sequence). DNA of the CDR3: TGTGCCAGCAGTTTATCAGCGGGAGGGCCTCGTGATGAGCAGTTCTTC. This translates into CASSLSAGGPRDEQFF.

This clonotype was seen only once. CDR3 in amino acids: CSARDLTLAGVHEQFF. The CDR3 region has the DNA TGCAGTGCTAGAGATCTCACTCTAGCGGGAGTACATGAGCAGTTCTTC. V usage is TRBV20-1 and J usage is TRBJ2-1, with 10 bases fitting TRBD2. The CDR3 spans 16 residues. V shed 0 bases, J shed 8 bases, and the junction held 10 bases outside the gene matches. Germline loops: CDR1 DFQATT, CDR2 SNEGSKA (reference sequence).

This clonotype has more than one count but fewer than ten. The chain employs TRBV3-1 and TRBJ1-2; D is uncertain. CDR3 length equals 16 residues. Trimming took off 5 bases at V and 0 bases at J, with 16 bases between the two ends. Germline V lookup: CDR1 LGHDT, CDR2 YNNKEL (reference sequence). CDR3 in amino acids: CASSTASGLPNYGYTF. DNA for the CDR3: TGTGCCAGCAGCACAGCGTCGGGGTTACCTAACTATGGCTACACCTTC. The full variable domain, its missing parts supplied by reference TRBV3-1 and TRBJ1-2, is DTAVSQTPKYLVTQMGNDKSIKCEQNLGHDTMYWYKQDSKKFLKIMFSYNNKELIINETVPNRFSPKSPDKAHLNLHINSLELGDSAVYFCASSTASGLPNYGYTFGSGTRLTVV.

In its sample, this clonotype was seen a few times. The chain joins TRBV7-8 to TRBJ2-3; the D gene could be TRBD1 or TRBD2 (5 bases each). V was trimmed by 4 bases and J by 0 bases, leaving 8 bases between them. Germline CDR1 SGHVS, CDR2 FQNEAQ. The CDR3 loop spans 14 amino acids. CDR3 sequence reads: CASSYGASTDTQYF. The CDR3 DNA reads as TGTGCCAGCAGCTACGGGGCTAGCACAGATACGCAGTATTTT.

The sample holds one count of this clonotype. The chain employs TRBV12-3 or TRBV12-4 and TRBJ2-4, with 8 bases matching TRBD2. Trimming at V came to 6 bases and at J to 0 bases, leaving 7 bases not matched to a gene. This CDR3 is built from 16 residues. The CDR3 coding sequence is TGTGCCAGCAGCGCCCTAGCGGGTCTAGCCAAAAACATTCAGTACTTC. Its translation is CASSALAGLAKNIQYF.

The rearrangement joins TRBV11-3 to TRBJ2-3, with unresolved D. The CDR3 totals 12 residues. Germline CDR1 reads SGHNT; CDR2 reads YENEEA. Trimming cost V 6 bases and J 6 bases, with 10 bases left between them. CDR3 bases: TGTGCCAGCAGTTATAACTGGGATACGCAGTATTTT. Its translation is CASSYNWDTQYF.

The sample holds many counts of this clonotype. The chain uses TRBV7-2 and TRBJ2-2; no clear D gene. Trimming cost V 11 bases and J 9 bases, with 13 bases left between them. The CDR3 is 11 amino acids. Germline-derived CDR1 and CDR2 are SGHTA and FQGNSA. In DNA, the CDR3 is TGTGCCGGAAAACAGTTGCGGGAGCTGTTTTTT. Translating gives CAGKQLRELFF.